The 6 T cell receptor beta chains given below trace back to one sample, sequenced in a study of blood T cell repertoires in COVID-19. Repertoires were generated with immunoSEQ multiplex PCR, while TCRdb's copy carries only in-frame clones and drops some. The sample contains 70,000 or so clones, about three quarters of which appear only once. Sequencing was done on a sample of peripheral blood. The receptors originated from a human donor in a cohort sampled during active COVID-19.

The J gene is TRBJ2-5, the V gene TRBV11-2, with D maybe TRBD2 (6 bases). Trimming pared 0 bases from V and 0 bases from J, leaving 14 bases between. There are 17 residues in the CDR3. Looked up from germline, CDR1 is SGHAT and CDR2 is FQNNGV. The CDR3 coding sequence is TGTGCCAGCAGCTTAGAGGGGGGTCGAGTGTACCAAGAGACCCAGTACTTC. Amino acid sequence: CASSLEGGRVYQETQYF.

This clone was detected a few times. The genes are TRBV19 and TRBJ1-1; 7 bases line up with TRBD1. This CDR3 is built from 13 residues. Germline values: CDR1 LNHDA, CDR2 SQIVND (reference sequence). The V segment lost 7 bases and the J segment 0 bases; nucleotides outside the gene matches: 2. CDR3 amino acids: CASTGQVNTEAFF. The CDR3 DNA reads TGTGCCAGTACCGGACAGGTGAACACTGAAGCTTTCTTT.

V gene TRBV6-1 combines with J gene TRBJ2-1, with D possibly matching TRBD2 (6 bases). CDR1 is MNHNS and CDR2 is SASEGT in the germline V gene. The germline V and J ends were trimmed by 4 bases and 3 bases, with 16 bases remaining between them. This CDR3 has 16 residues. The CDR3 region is CASSVLRDRIYNEQFF. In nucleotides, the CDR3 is TGTGCCAGCAGTGTGCTGCGGGATAGAATCTACAATGAGCAGTTCTTC.

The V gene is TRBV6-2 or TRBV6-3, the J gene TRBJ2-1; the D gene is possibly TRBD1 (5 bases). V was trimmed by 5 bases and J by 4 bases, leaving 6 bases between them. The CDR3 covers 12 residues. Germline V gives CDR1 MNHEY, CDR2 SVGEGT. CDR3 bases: TGTGCCAGCAGTAAGGGGTACAATGAGCAGTTCTTC. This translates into CASSKGYNEQFF.

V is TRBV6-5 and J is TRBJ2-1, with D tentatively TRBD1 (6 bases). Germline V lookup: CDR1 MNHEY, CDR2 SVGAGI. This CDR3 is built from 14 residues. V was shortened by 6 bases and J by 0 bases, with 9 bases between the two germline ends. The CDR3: CASSGTTSYNEQFF. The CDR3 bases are TGTGCCAGCAGCGGGACAACCTCCTACAATGAGCAGTTCTTC.

CDR3 loop: CASSLDLAGWYEQYF. In DNA, the CDR3 is TGTGCCAGCAGCTTAGATTTGGCAGGGTGGTACGAGCAGTACTTC. The J gene is TRBJ2-7, the V gene TRBV7-2, with D maybe TRBD1 (5 bases). V was shortened by 1 base and J by 4 bases, with 14 bases between the two germline ends. This CDR3 is built from 15 residues. Per the germline V gene, CDR1 is SGHTA and CDR2 is FQGNSA.